A selection of T cell receptor beta chains follows, all from one sample in a study of T cells in Graves' hyperthyroidism and ophthalmopathy. TCRdb redid the calling of the multiplex PCR reads with MiXCR, one entry per CDR3 protein. The table records fewer than 450,000 distinct CDR3 sequences, approximately 18% of them present only once. The sample was blood. These receptors all come from a woman in her twenties or thirties with Graves' hyperthyroidism that later progressed to Graves' ophthalmopathy. The CDR3 runs from the conserved cysteine through the conserved F or W. Clone sizes are given selectively: once, few, many, or a class where the clone is expanded.

clone_size,j_call,v_call,cdr3_aa
.,TRBJ1-6,TRBV14,CASSPGGYNSPLHF
few,TRBJ1-1,TRBV19,CASSIQGANTEAFF
few,TRBJ2-1,TRBV24-1,CATSDLGTGFEQFF
many,TRBJ1-5,TRBV18,CASSPKQGQPQHF
few,TRBJ1-1,TRBV28,CASSLAGVAENTEAFF
many,TRBJ2-1,TRBV24-1,CATSESDGFYNEQFF
many,TRBJ1-4,TRBV7-9,CASSQRTATNEKLFF
many,TRBJ1-4,TRBV12-3/TRBV12-4,CASSLGSTALLEKLFF
many,TRBJ1-1,TRBV10-1,CASSEIQGETEAFF
.,TRBJ2-7,TRBV5-1,CASSDLDRTYEQYF
many,TRBJ1-5,TRBV27,CASSSGQGYQPQHF
few,TRBJ2-7,TRBV4-1,CASSQSTDSWTSLTYEQYF
many,TRBJ2-5,TRBV14,CASSQATGFGETQYF
.,TRBJ1-2,TRBV5-1,CASSLRGQPNYGYTF
.,TRBJ2-5,TRBV6-1,CASSNRAPVIMGQREQETQYF
many,TRBJ2-1,TRBV20-1,CSARPGLSLHYYNEQFF
many,TRBJ2-1,TRBV11-2,CASSERRLGEQFF
many,TRBJ1-1,TRBV7-9,CAILVPESYTEAFF
.,TRBJ1-1,TRBV20-1,CSARDSGGTEAFF
many,TRBJ2-3,TRBV27,CASSLGTGVDTQYF
few,TRBJ2-1,TRBV20-1,CSARASTTTTRSYNEQFF
many,TRBJ1-2,TRBV30,CAWMGGFGGYTF
many,TRBJ2-7,TRBV2,CASSVSGLLAYEQYF
many,TRBJ2-1,TRBV28,CASSSHPSEQFF
.,TRBJ1-2,TRBV6-4,CASSDSRGPYGYTF
.,TRBJ2-6,TRBV7-9,CASSLGGQSGANVLTF
many,TRBJ2-7,TRBV28,CASSFGSGRRYEQYF
.,TRBJ2-2,TRBV19,CASSVSTAGELFF
many,TRBJ1-2,TRBV12-3/TRBV12-4,CASTPRDRQYGYTF
few,TRBJ1-4,TRBV5-1,CASSLRGGANEKLFF
few,TRBJ1-2,TRBV3-1,CASSPNVGRFYGYTF
many,TRBJ2-1,TRBV2,CASSGLANEQFF
many,TRBJ2-1,TRBV18,CASSPRGRGDEQFF
many,TRBJ1-5,TRBV28,CASSSMSGGGYQPQHF
many,TRBJ2-1,TRBV12-5,CASGLQTGGPNEQFF
.,TRBJ2-3,TRBV28,CASSFRLVGGTDTQYF
.,TRBJ2-3,TRBV6-1,CASSEAGGAALVYF
many,TRBJ1-2,TRBV7-8,CASSPSATGGYGYTF
many,TRBJ2-3,TRBV20-1,CSASGSTDTQYF
.,TRBJ1-1,TRBV18,CASSLPGARGAFF
few,TRBJ2-2,TRBV10-3,CAISAGVNTGELFF
many,TRBJ2-3,TRBV27,CASSSTRTSGGVTDTQYF
many,TRBJ2-3,TRBV29-1,CSVEIAGEGDTQYF
few,TRBJ2-1,TRBV27,CASSLSATHEQFF
.,TRBJ2-1,TRBV7-3,CASSHGRGGGEQFF
.,TRBJ2-1,TRBV6-2/TRBV6-3,CASSYRARLAGVYNEQFF
many,TRBJ1-2,TRBV9,CASSGGFGTTYGYTF
few,TRBJ2-1,TRBV20-1,CSARDLSRDGNEQFF
.,TRBJ1-1,TRBV5-1,CASSLSPPGPRNTEAFF
.,TRBJ1-1,TRBV7-8,CASSSQGWGGAFF
few,TRBJ2-1,TRBV19,CASSISYLAGGPSTYNEQLF